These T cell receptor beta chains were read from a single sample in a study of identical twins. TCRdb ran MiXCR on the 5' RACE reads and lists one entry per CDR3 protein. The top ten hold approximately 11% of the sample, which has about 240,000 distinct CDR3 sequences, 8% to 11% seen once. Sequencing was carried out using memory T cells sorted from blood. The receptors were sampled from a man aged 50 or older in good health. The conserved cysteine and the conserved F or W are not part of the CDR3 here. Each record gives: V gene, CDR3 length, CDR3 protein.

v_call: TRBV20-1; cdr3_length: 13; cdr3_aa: SARRDAGFLGKLF
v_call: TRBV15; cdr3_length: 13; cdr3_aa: ATSRDRTPTGTQY
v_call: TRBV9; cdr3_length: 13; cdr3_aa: ASSDGSRTYNEQF
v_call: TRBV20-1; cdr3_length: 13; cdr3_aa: SALVWGGGNEEQF
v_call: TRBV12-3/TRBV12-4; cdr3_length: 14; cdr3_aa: ASSLRAMWADYGYT
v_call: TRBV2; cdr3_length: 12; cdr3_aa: ASQRGGGTGELF
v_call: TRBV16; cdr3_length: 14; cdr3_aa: ASSQRTLATNEKLF
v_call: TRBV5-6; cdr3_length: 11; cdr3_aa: ASSQGKVETQY
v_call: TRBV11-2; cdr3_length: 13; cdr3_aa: ASSFSVAGNTEAF
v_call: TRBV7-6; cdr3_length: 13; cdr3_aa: ASSLTSGSYGELF
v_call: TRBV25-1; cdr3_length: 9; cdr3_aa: ASSDFSEQY
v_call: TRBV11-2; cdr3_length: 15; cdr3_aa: ASSLLTSGPYGGEQF
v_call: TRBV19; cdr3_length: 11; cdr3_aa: ASSTGHNYEQY
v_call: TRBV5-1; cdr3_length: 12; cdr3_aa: ASSYRQDASGYT
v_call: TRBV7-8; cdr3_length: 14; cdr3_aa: ASSLGTEEAADTQY
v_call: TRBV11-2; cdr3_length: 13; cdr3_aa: ASSLEGRSGSPLH
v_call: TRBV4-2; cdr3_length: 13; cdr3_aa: ASSQGRQGIGELF
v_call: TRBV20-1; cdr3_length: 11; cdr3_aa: SASEGVRNEQF
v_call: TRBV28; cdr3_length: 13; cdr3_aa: ASSFSGLKKETQY
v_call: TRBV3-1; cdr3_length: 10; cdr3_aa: ASSQVNYEQY
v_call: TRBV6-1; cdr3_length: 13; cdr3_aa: ASSRSGRGTNEQF
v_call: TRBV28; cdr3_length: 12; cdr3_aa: ASSSRRFSYEQY
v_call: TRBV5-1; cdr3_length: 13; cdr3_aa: ASSLEPSAGNTIY
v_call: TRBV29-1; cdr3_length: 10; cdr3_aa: SVGNRYNEQF
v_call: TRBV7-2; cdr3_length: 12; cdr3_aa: ASSLVSSTDTQY